The sequence of this TCR beta chain was determined in a study of blood T cell repertoires in COVID-19. Overall study: Italy, Spain and the United States were the sources of the convalescent and acute COVID-19 samples. Nucleic acid was either cDNA or gDNA, and it came from T cells, B-cell-depleted T cells, or PBMCs.

Germline-derived CDR1 and CDR2 are SNHLY and FYNNEI. V was clipped by 4 bases and J by 6 bases; unmatched bases: 6. This CDR3 spans 15 amino acids. This clone showed up just once. Authors' data handling: Amplification of reference gene primers provided the estimated nucleated cell counts. Assay: immunoSEQ multiplex PCR; the TCRdb copy retains only in-frame clones and omits some. Clonal size and the V and J genes are those of that table, whereas D and trimming came from the DNA. The top ten hold approximately 15% of the sample, which has more than 85,000 clones, approximately 84% seen once. The chain has TRBV2 and TRBJ1-5; 10 bases align to TRBD1. This clonotype was obtained from an older woman with acute or convalescent COVID-19. Material for sequencing was peripheral blood. CDR3 sequence reads: CASSVQTGGFQPQHF. CDR3 DNA sequence: TGTGCCAGCAGTGTTCAGACAGGGGGCTTTCAGCCCCAGCATTTT.